What follows describes a single TCR beta chain. Germline CDR1 reads SGHTA; CDR2 reads FQGTGA. CDR3 length: 18 amino acids. The trim removed 1 base at V and 1 base at J, leaving 5 bases unmatched. The sample belongs to a study of blood T cell repertoires in COVID-19. Study details: The samples span acute and convalescent COVID-19 from the United States, Italy and Spain.

Participants spanned ages roughly 18 to 95 years and resided in 24 US areas. Only in-frame clones appear in the TCRdb table, and some are missing; sequencing was by immunoSEQ multiplex PCR. The table includes fewer than 350,000 clones, around 89% detected once. The source is a woman between 18 and 30 years old with acute COVID-19. What was sequenced was PBMCs or T cells enriched from blood (not recorded which). This sequence joins TRBV7-3 and TRBJ2-2; 11 bases are shared with TRBD2. Here the CDR3 reads CASSLKGLAAMNTGELFF. The CDR3 DNA reads as TGTGCCAGCAGCTTAAAGGGACTAGCGGCGATGAACACCGGGGAGCTGTTTTTT.